The sequence of this TCR beta chain was determined in a study of regulatory T cells in long-lasting Graves disease. V lost 0 bases and J 0 bases, leaving 9 bases between the germline ends. This CDR3 spans 16 amino acids. From germline, CDR1 is MNHEY and CDR2 SVGEGT. Time point reported: newly diagnosed GD, antithyroid drugs for less than 3 months. The TCR library was prepared using RNA isolated from PBMCs. This clonotype was found a few times. Investigators prepared the TCR beta libraries by applying iRepertoire HTBI primers and Arm-PCR of CDR3 regions. MiXCR, applied by TCRdb to the multiplex PCR reads, yields one record per CDR3 protein. This table holds about 460,000 distinct CDR3 sequences, about 15% found once. The same data also went into a second study, on T cells in Graves' hyperthyroidism and ophthalmopathy. That report notes: Each patient was aged 18 to 65 and had newly diagnosed hyperthyroidism of under 2 months' duration. A set of HTBI primers served as the primers for a first-round RT-PCR of the TCR CDR3.

This clonotype originated in a woman between 45 and 60 years old with Graves disease. The chain carries TRBV6-2 or TRBV6-3 and TRBJ2-1, with no clear D. Sequenced material: peripheral blood mononuclear cells (PBMCs), taken at new diagnosis, from a patient treated with antithyroid drugs. The CDR3 region has the DNA TGTGCCAGCAGTTACTCGATAAGGAGCTCCTACAATGAGCAGTTCTTC. It translates to CASSYSIRSSYNEQFF.